This T cell receptor (beta chain) was identified during a study of cytomegalovirus exposure and HLA in healthy donors. Study overall: A later analysis reported the 95 to 150 validation repertoires used the same platform as the roughly 700 first-cohort repertoires. General observations from the study: Reports showed the classifier diagnosing cytomegalovirus status with high specificity and sensitivity. Investigators reported around 150 TCR beta chains as tied to cytomegalovirus.

This CDR3 has 15 amino acids. V was trimmed by 4 bases and J by 7 bases, leaving 16 bases between them. Germline CDR1 and CDR2: MNHEY and SMNVEV (reference sequence). The donors belonged to the roughly 110-subject validation cohort, separate from the roughly 700-subject first cohort. Concerning this clone: Its antigen is not known.

Only in-frame clones appear in the TCRdb table, and some are missing; sequencing was by immunoSEQ multiplex PCR. Of approximately 220,000 clones listed, around nine tenths were seen once; the top ten hold about 0.95%. The specimen sequenced was PBMCs. The clonotype comes from a woman aged 18-29 years in good health and CMV-seronegative. The V gene is TRBV27, the J gene TRBJ2-2; a possible D gene is TRBD2 (6 bases). The CDR3 nucleotides are TGTGCCAGCAGTTGGCCTGGGCGGGGTCGCGGGGAGCTGTTTTTT. Residues: CASSWPGRGRGELFF.